This passage covers 3 T cell receptor beta chains from one sample sequenced in a study of OX40 agonist ivuxolimab in advanced cancers. Sequenced by immunoSEQ multiplex PCR; TCRdb stores in-frame clones only, minus some. The sample consists of just over 40,000 clones, more than 75% of them appearing once. This sample comprised CD4+ or CD8+ T cells sorted from blood, obtained in a trial of the OX40 agonist ivuxolimab. The receptors were sampled from an adult with an advanced solid tumor such as melanoma, head and neck, liver or kidney cancer.

This clone was seen a single time. The CDR3 loop is CASSVGLTDTQYF. CDR3 nucleotides: TGTGCCAGCAGCGTAGGGCTCACAGATACGCAGTATTTT. The chain couples TRBV9 to TRBJ2-3; no clear D. The CDR3 runs to 13 residues. Germline CDR1 and CDR2: SGDLS and YYNGEE. V was clipped by 0 bases and J by 2 bases, with 4 bases between them.

The DNA for the CDR3 is TGCAGCGTTGGACCGGGGACTAGCGGGTTGGGAAGGCACTACGAGCAGTACTTC. Its protein is CSVGPGTSGLGRHYEQYF. V and J are TRBV29-1 and TRBJ2-7; TRBD2 aligns across 12 bases. The J segment lost 3 bases and the V segment lost 4 bases, leaving 16 bases of the junction unmatched. The CDR3 consists of 18 residues. The germline V gene encodes CDR1 SQVTM and CDR2 ANQGSEA.

This chain links TRBV5-1 with TRBJ1-1; 7 bases are shared with TRBD1. Per germline, CDR1 SGHRS and CDR2 YFSETQ. Trimming cost V 1 base and J 6 bases; bases outside gene matches: 3. CDR3 length equals 13 residues. CDR3 residues: CASSLHQGAEAFF. DNA of the CDR3: TGCGCCAGCAGCTTGCATCAGGGGGCTGAAGCTTTCTTT.